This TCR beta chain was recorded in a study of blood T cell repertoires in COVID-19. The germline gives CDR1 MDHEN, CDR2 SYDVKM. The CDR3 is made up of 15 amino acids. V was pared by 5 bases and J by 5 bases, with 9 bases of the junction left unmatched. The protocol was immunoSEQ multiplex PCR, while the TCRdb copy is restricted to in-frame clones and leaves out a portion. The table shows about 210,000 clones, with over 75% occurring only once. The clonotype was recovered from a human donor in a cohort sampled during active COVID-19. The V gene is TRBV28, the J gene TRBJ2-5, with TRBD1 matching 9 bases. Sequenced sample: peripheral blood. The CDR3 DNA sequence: TGTGCCAGCAGTCTGCCGGGACAGGGTATGGAGACCCAGTACTTC. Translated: CASSLPGQGMETQYF.